Below are 8 T cell receptor beta chains sequenced from a single sample in a study of shared clonotypes between healthy human individuals. TCRdb's copy holds only in-frame clones and misses some; the assay was immunoSEQ multiplex PCR. The sample consists of about 2.3 million clones, 85% to 95% of them appearing once. Sample: naive CD4+ T cells from PBMCs. Sample subset: CD45RA+ positively selected. Every receptor here comes from a man aged 18 to 30 in good health. Some clones in this sample may be carry-over from other donors' samples.

V usage is TRBV28 and J usage is TRBJ2-1; 13 bases are a match to TRBD2. This CDR3 has 16 amino acids. Germline V gene lookup returns CDR1 MDHEN and CDR2 SYDVKM. V was pared by 5 bases and J by 8 bases, with 9 bases of the junction left unmatched. The CDR3 sequence is CASSPRTSGRVDEQFF. As DNA, the CDR3 is TGTGCCAGCAGTCCAAGGACTAGCGGGAGAGTCGATGAGCAGTTCTTC.

V and J are TRBV28 and TRBJ2-3; 12 nucleotides line up with TRBD2. CDR3 size: 15 residues. Germline CDR1 and CDR2: MDHEN and SYDVKM. The V and J ends lost 6 bases and 2 bases, in that order; junction bases with no gene match: 3. CDR3 in DNA: TGTGCCAGCAGCTGGACTAGCGGGATCACAGATACGCAGTATTTT. It is translated as CASSWTSGITDTQYF.

The V call is TRBV28, the J call TRBJ1-2; perhaps TRBD1 as D (5 bases). With 7 bases removed from V and 4 bases from J, the gap between germline ends came to 16 bases. Germline V gene lookup returns CDR1 MDHEN and CDR2 SYDVKM. The CDR3 spans 14 residues. CDR3 sequence: CASTPPGQGYGYTF. The CDR3 region has the DNA TGTGCCAGCACCCCTCCAGGCCAGGGCTATGGCTACACCTTC.

The rearrangement joins TRBV7-9 to TRBJ2-2; D possibly corresponds to TRBD2 (6 bases). Trimming stripped 3 bases from V and 6 bases from J, with 14 bases between. Per the germline V gene, CDR1 is SEHNR and CDR2 is FQNEAQ (reference sequence). The CDR3 totals 15 residues. As DNA, the CDR3 is TGTGCCAGCAGCTTCGGCCAGCGGGTTCCCGGGGAGCTGTTTTTT. This gives the protein CASSFGQRVPGELFF. Full variable domain (remainder filled in from reference TRBV7-9 and TRBJ2-2): DTGVSQNPRHKITKRGQNVTFRCDPISEHNRLYWYRQTLGQGPEFLTYFQNEAQLEKSRLLSDRFSAERPKGSFSTLEIQRTEQGDSAMYLCASSFGQRVPGELFFGEGSRLTVL.

The chain couples TRBV28 to TRBJ2-1, with 11 bases fitting TRBD2. The CDR3 runs to 16 residues. Germline V CDR1 and CDR2: MDHEN, SYDVKM. V dropped 4 bases and J dropped 4; count of bases not matched to a gene: 6. CDR3 in DNA: TGTGCCAGCAGTTCTCGACCTAGCGGGAGGTACAATGAGCAGTTCTTC. As protein: CASSSRPSGRYNEQFF.

On this clone itself: The identical CDR3 is also encoded by other nucleotide sequences in the sample. CDR3 nucleotide sequence: TGTGCCAGCAGTTTGACAGGGTACGAGCAGTACTTC. Its protein product is CASSLTGYEQYF. The V call is TRBV28, the J call TRBJ2-7, with TRBD1 matching over 7 bases. CDR1 and CDR2 from the germline V gene are MDHEN and SYDVKM. This CDR3 is built from 12 residues. V lost 3 bases and J lost 4; bases outside the gene matches: 0.

The chain combines TRBV7-2 with TRBJ1-3; D unresolved. CDR3 length: 13 residues. V lost 0 bases, J lost 13 bases, and 13 bases lay in between. CDR1 and CDR2 from the germline V gene are SGHTA and FQGNSA. The CDR3 is CASSLALGGKIYF. The CDR3 DNA is TGTGCCAGCAGCTTAGCGCTGGGAGGAAAAATATATTTT.

The V and J genes are TRBV27 and TRBJ1-1; D remains ambiguous. V was clipped by 4 bases and J by 3 bases, with 12 bases between them. Germline-derived CDR1 and CDR2 are MNHEY and SMNVEV (reference sequence). The CDR3 totals 14 residues. The CDR3 region is CASSYQFRDTEAFF. The CDR3 DNA reads as TGTGCCAGCAGTTACCAGTTCCGAGACACTGAAGCTTTCTTT.